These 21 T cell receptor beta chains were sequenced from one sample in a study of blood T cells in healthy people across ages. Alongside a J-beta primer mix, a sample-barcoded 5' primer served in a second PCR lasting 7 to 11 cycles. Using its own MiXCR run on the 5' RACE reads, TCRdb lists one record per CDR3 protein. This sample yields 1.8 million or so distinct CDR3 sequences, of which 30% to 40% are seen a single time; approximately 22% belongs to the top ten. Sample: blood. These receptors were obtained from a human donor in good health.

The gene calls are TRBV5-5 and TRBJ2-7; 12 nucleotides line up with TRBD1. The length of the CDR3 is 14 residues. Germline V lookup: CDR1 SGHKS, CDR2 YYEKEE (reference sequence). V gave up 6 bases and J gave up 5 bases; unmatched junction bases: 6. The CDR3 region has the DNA TGTGCCAGCACCCGGGGACAGGGGGCAGACGAGCAGTACTTC. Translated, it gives CASTRGQGADEQYF.

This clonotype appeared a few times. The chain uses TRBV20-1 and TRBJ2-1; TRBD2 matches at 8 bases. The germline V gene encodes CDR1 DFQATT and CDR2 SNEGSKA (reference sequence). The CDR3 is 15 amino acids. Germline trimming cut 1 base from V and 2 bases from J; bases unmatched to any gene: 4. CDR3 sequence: CSARGAAGAYNEQFF. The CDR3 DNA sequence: TGCAGTGCTAGAGGGGCAGCGGGGGCCTACAATGAGCAGTTCTTC.

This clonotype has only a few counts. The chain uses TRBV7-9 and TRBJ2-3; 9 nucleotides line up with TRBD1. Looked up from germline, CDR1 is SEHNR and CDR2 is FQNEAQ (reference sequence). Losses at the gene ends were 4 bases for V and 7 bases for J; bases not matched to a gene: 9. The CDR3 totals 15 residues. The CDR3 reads CASSSSDRGSYTQYF. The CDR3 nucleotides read TGTGCCAGCAGCTCCTCGGACAGGGGAAGTTATACGCAGTATTTT.

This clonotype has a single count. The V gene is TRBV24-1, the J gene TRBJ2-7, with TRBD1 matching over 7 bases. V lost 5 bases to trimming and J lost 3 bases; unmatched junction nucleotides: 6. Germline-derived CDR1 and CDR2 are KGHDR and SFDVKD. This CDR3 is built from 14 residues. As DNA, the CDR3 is TGTGCCACCAGTGCCTCCGGGACAGACTACGAGCAGTACTTC. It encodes CATSASGTDYEQYF.

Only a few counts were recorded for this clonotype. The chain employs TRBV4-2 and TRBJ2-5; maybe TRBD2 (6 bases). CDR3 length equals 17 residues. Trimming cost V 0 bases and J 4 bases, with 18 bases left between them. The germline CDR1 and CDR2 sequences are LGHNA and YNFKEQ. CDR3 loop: CASSQDPQGTGVETQYF. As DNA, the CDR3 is TGTGCCAGCAGCCAAGATCCTCAAGGGACGGGGGTAGAGACCCAGTACTTC.

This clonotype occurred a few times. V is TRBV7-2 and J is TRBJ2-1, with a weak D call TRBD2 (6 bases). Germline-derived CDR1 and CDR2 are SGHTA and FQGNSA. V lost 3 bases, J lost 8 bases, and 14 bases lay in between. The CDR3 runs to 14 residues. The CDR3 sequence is CASSFQTGAYEQFF. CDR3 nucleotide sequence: TGTGCCAGCAGCTTCCAGACGGGAGCGTATGAGCAGTTCTTC.

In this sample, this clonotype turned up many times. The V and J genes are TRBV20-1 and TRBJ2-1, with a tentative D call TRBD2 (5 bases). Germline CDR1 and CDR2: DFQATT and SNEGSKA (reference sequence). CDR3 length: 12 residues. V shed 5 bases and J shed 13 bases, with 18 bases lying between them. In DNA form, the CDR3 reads TGCAGTGCTGGGAGAACGATCCACTATCAGTTCTTC. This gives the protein CSAGRTIHYQFF.

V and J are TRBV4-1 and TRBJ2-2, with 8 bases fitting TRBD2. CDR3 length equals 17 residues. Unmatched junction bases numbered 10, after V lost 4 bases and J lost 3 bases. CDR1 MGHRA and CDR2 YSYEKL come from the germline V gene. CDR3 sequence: CASSLGGGGEYTGELFF. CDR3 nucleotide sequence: TGCGCCAGCAGCCTCGGGGGGGGAGGAGAGTACACCGGGGAGCTGTTTTTT.

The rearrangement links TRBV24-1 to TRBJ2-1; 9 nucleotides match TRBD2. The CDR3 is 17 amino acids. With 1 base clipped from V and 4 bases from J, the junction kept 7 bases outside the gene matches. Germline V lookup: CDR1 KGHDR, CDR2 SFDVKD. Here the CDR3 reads CATSDFVAGATYNEQFF. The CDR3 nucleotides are TGTGCCACCAGTGATTTCGTAGCGGGGGCTACATACAATGAGCAGTTCTTC.

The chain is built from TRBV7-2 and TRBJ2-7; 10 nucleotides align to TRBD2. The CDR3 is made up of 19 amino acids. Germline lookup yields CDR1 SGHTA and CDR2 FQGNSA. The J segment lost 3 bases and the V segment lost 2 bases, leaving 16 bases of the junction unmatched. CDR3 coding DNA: TGTGCCAGCAGCTTAAAGGAAGCCGGGCTAGCGGGGGCCCACTACGAGCAGTACTTC. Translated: CASSLKEAGLAGAHYEQYF.

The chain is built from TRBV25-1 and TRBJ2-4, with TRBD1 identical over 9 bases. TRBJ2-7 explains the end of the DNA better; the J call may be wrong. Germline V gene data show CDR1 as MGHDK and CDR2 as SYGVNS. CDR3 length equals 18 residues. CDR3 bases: TGTGCCAGCAGTGTAAGGGATGGGACAGGGTTGAGGTCCTACGAGCAGTACTTC. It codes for CASSVRDGTGLRSYEQYF.

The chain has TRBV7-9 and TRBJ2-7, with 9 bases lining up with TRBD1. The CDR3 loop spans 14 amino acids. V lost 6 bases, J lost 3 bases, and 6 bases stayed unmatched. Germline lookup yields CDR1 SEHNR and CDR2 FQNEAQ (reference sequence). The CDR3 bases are TGTGCCAGCAGATACGACAGGGGGTACTACGAGCAGTACTTC. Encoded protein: CASRYDRGYYEQYF.

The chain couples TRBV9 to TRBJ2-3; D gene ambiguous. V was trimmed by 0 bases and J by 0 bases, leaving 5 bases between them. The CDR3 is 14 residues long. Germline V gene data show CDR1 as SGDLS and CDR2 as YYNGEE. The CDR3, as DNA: TGTGCCAGCAGCGTAGATGACAGCACAGATACGCAGTATTTT. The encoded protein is CASSVDDSTDTQYF.

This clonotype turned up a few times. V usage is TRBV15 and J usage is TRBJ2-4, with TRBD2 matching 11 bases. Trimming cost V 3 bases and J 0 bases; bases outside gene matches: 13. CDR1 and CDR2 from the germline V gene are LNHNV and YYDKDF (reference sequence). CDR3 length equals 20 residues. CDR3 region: CATSSARASGGLLAKNIQYF. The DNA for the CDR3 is TGTGCCACCAGCAGCGCTAGGGCTAGCGGGGGGCTCCTAGCCAAAAACATTCAGTACTTC.

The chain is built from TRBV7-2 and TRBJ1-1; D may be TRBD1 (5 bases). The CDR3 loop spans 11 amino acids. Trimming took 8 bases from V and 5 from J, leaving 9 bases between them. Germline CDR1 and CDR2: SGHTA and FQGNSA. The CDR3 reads CASGTETEAFF. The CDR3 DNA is TGTGCCAGCGGGACCGAAACTGAAGCTTTCTTT. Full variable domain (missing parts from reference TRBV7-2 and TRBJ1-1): GAGVSQSPSNKVTEKGKDVELRCDPISGHTALYWYRQSLGQGLEFLIYFQGNSAPDKSGLPSDRFSAERTGGSVSTLTIQRTQQEDSAVYLCASGTETEAFFGQGTRLTVV.

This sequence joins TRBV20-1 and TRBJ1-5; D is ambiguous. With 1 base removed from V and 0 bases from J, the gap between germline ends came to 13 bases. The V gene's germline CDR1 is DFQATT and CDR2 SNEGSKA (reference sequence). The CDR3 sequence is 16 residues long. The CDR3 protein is CSARAPGFYSNQPQHF. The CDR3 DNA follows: TGCAGTGCTAGAGCTCCAGGTTTTTATAGCAATCAGCCCCAGCATTTT.

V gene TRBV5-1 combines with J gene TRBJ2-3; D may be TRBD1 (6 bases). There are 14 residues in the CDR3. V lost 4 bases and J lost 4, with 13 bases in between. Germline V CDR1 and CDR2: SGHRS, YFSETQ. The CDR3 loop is CASSRGRGSDTQYF. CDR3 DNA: TGCGCCAGCAGCCGGGGCAGGGGTTCAGATACGCAGTATTTT.

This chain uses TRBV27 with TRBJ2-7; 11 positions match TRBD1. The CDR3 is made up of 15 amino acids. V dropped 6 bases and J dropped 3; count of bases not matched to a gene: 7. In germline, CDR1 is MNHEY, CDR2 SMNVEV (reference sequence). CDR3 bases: TGTGCCAGCAGGCCCACCGGGACAGGGGGCTACGAGCAGTACTTC. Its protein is CASRPTGTGGYEQYF.

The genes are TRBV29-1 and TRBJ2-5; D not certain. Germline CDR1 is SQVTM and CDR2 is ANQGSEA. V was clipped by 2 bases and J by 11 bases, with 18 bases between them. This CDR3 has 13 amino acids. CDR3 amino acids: CSVEYKGTYAQYF. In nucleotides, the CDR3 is TGCAGCGTTGAATATAAGGGAACCTACGCGCAGTACTTC.

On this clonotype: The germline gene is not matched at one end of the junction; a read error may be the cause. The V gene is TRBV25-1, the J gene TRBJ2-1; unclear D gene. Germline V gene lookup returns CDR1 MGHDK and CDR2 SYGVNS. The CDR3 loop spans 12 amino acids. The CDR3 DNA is TGTGCCAGCAGTGAAACCTACAGTGAGCAGTTCTTC. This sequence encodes CASSETYSEQFF.

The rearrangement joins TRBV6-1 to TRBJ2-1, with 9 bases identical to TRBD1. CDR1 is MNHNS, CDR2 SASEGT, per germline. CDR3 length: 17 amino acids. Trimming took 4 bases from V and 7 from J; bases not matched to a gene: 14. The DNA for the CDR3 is TGTGCCAGCAGTGGCAACTACAGGGGGCGAAGGGGTAATGAGCAGTTCTTC. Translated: CASSGNYRGRRGNEQFF.